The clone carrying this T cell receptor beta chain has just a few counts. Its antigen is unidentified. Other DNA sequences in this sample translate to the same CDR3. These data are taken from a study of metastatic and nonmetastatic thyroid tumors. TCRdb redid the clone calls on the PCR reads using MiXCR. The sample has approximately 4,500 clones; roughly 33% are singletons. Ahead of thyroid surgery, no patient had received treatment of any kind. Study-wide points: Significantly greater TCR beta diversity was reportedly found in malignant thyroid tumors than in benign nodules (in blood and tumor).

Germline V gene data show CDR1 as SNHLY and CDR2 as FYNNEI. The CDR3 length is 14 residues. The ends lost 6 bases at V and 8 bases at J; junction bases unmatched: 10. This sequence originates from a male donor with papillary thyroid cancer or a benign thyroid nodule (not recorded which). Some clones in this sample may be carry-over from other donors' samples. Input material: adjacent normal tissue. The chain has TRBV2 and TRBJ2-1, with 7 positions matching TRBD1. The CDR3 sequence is CASSPSQGVDEQFF. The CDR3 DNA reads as TGTGCCAGCAGCCCGAGCCAGGGGGTGGATGAGCAGTTCTTC.